This T cell receptor beta chain was retrieved from a study of shared clonotypes between healthy human individuals. This CDR3 has 14 residues. The J segment lost 8 bases and the V segment lost 8 bases, leaving 14 bases of the junction unmatched. The germline CDR1 and CDR2 sequences are LNHDA and SQIVND (reference sequence). Libraries were prepared by immunoSEQ multiplex PCR; TCRdb keeps only in-frame clonotypes and omits some of them. The table lists a few million clones, around 90% of them singletons, with roughly 0.15% in the top ten. This clonotype was sampled from a man aged 18 to 35 in good health. This chain uses TRBV19 with TRBJ1-2; 7 bases are shared with TRBD1. What was sequenced was naive CD4+ T cells sorted from blood. Subset described: CD45RA+ positively selected. The CDR3 bases are TGTGCCAGTCACGATTACAGGGGCCTGAGAGGCTACACCTTC. It specifies CASHDYRGLRGYTF.